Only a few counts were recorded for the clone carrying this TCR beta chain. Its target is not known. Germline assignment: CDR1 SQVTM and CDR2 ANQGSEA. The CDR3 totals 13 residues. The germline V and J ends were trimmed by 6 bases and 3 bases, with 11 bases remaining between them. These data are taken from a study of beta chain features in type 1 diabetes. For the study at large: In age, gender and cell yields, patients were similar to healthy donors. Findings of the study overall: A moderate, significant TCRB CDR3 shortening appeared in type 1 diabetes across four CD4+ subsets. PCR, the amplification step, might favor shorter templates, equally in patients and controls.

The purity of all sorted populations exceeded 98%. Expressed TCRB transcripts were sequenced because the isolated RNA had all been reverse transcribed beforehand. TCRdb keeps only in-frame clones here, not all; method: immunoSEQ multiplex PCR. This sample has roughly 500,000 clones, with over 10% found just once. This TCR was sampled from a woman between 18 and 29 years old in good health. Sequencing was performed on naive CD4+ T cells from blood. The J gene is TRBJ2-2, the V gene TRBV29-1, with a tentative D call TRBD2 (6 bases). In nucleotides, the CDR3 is TGCAGCGTGAGCACGGGGGACACCGGGGAGCTGTTTTTT. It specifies CSVSTGDTGELFF.